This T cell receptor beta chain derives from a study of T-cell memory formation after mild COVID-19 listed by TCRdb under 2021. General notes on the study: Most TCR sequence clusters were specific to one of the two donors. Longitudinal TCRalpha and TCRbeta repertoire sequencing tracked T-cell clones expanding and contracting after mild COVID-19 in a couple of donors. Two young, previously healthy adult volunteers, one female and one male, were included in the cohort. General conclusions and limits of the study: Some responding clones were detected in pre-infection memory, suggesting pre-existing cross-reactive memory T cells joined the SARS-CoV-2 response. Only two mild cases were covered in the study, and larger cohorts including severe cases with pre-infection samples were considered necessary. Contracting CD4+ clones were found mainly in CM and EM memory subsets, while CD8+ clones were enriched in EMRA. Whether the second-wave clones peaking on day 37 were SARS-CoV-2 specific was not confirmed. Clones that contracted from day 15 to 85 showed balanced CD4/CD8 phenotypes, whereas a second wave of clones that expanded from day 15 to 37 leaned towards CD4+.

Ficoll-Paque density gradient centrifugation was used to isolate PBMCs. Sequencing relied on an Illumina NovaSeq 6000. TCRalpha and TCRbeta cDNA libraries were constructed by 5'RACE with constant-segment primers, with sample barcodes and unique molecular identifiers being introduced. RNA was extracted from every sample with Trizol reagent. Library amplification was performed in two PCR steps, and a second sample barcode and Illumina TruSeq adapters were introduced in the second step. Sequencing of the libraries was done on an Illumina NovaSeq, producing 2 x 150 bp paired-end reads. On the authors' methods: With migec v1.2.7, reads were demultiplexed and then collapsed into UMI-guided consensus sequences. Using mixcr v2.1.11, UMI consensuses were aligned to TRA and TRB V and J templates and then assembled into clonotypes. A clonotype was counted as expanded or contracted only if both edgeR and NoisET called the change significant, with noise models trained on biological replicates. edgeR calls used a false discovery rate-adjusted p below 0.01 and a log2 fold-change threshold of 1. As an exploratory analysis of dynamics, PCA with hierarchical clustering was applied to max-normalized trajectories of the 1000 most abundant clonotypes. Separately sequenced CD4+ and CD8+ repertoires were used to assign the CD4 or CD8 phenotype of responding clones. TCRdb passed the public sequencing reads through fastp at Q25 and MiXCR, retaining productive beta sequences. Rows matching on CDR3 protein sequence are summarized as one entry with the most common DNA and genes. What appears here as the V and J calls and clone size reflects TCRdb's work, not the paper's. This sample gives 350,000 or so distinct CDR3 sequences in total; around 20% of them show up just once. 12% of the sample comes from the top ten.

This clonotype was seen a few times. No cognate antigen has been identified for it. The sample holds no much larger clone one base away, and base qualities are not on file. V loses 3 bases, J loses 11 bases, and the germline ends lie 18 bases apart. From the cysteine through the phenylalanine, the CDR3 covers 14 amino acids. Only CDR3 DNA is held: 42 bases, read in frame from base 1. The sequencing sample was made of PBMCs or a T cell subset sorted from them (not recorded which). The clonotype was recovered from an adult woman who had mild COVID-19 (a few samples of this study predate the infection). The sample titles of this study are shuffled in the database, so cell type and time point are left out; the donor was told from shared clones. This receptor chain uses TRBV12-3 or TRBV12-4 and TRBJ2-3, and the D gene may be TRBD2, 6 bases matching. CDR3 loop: CASSFFSGDSLQYF. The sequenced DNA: TGTGCCAGCAGTTTTTTTTCGGGGGACTCCTTGCAGTATTTT.